This entry lists 31 T cell receptor beta chains sequenced from one sample in a study of early T cells in non-severe SARS-CoV-2 infection. TCRdb re-called the 5' RACE reads through MiXCR, storing one row per CDR3 protein. The table includes around 76,000 distinct CDR3 sequences, about 15% detected once. This specimen was whole blood, taken at baseline. Receptor source: an adult who was a healthcare worker with PCR-confirmed SARS-CoV-2 infection or an uninfected control (not recorded which).

This clonotype was observed a handful of times. This CDR3 fails to terminate in the conserved phenylalanine or tryptophan, so it likely reflects a read error. The CDR3 nucleotides are TGTGCCAGCGTTGGGGGACTAGCGGGCACCGGGGAGCTGTTTCTT. This sequence encodes CASVGGLAGTGELFL. The chain recombines TRBV28 with TRBJ2-2, with TRBD2 identical over 12 bases. V lost 8 bases and J lost 4; bases outside the gene matches: 5. The CDR3 extends over 15 amino acids. CDR1 is MDHEN and CDR2 is SYDVKM in the germline V gene.

This clonotype was counted only a few times. The V and J genes are TRBV20-1 and TRBJ2-5; 9 bases line up with TRBD2. With 6 bases clipped from V and 0 bases from J, the junction kept 8 bases outside the gene matches. Germline CDR1 reads DFQATT; CDR2 reads SNEGSKA (reference sequence). The CDR3 is 15 amino acids. The CDR3 is CSANPTSGYQETQYF. The CDR3 nucleotides read TGCAGTGCCAATCCGACTAGCGGCTACCAAGAGACCCAGTACTTC.

Only a few counts were recorded for this clonotype. The gene calls are TRBV3-1 and TRBJ2-5; TRBD2 matches 10 bases. Germline assignment: CDR1 LGHDT and CDR2 YNNKEL (reference sequence). There are 18 residues in the CDR3. J gave up 7 bases and V 0 bases, and 14 bases lay outside the gene matches. CDR3 amino acids: CASSQDWSGRATRGTQYF. The CDR3, as DNA: TGTGCCAGCAGCCAAGATTGGAGCGGGAGGGCCACCCGGGGGACCCAGTACTTC.

This chain connects TRBV27 to TRBJ2-7, with D possibly matching TRBD2 (6 bases). V lost 6 bases to trimming and J lost 0 bases, with 15 bases between them. The CDR3 covers 15 residues. Per germline, CDR1 MNHEY and CDR2 SMNVEV (reference sequence). For the CDR3, the DNA is TGTGCCAGCAGCTATACCCGACTAGGCTCCTACGAGCAGTACTTC. Its translation is CASSYTRLGSYEQYF.

This clonotype was detected a few times. A read error may produce the germline difference seen at one junction end. This chain links TRBV19 with TRBJ2-1; D is ambiguous. The CDR3 length is 14 residues. CDR1 is LNHDA and CDR2 is SQIVND in the germline V gene (reference sequence). The CDR3 sequence is CASSISSLGQNPIF. DNA for the CDR3: TGTGCCAGTAGTATATCCTCCCTAGGTCAGAATCCGATCTTC.

This clonotype appeared a few times. This chain uses TRBV7-3 with TRBJ2-3, with D uncertain. Deletions cut 5 bases from V and 2 bases from J, with 8 bases between. CDR3 length: 13 residues. CDR1 is SGHTA and CDR2 is FQGTGA in the germline V gene. CDR3 bases: TGTGCCAGCAGCCTCTCTCCCACAGATACGCAGTATTTT. It codes for CASSLSPTDTQYF.

The chain is built from TRBV20-1 and TRBJ2-1; 8 bases are shared with TRBD2. Per germline, CDR1 DFQATT and CDR2 SNEGSKA (reference sequence). Unmatched junction bases numbered 7, after V lost 2 bases and J lost 7 bases. The CDR3 covers 14 residues. This chain's CDR3 is CSARSGSDGNEQFF. In nucleotides, the CDR3 is TGCAGTGCTAGAAGCGGGAGTGATGGGAATGAGCAGTTCTTC.

This clonotype was seen more than once but under ten times. The chain carries TRBV20-1 and TRBJ2-3; the match to TRBD2 covers 13 bases. Per the germline V gene, CDR1 is DFQATT and CDR2 is SNEGSKA (reference sequence). The ends lost 3 bases at V and 0 bases at J; junction bases unmatched: 3. This CDR3 has 16 amino acids. The CDR3 nucleotides read TGCAGTGCTAGTGGACTAGCGGGGGCTAGCACAGATACGCAGTATTTT. Translated, it gives CSASGLAGASTDTQYF.

The chain links TRBV6-4 to TRBJ2-2, with a possible D match to TRBD2 (6 bases). Between the trimmed V and J ends, which lost 3 bases and 2 bases, there was a span of 10 bases. Germline assignment: CDR1 MRHNA and CDR2 SNTAGT. This CDR3 has 15 residues. The CDR3 DNA reads TGTGCCAGCAGTGAGTCGGGAGACAACACCGGGGAGCTGTTTTTT. Translation: CASSESGDNTGELFF.

This clonotype was counted only a few times. The CDR3 is CASSLVTTEQYF. Here the CDR3 DNA reads TGTGCCAGCAGCTTAGTGACGACCGAGCAGTACTTC. This chain links TRBV7-2 with TRBJ2-7; the D is unclear. Germline V CDR1 and CDR2: SGHTA, FQGNSA. This CDR3 is 12 amino acids long. With 1 base removed from V and 6 bases from J, the gap between germline ends came to 7 bases.

There are a few counts of this clonotype. The chain uses TRBV27 and TRBJ2-3; TRBD2 matches 7 bases. The germline V gene has CDR1 MNHEY and CDR2 SMNVEV (reference sequence). The CDR3 consists of 15 residues. V gave up 6 bases and J gave up 0 bases; unmatched junction bases: 6. The CDR3 protein is CASRRGSRSTDTQYF. CDR3 sequence (DNA): TGTGCCAGCAGGCGCGGGAGCCGAAGCACAGATACGCAGTATTTT.

This clonotype was detected only a few times. The chain uses TRBV19 and TRBJ1-5; TRBD1 might be the D (6 bases). Germline V gives CDR1 LNHDA, CDR2 SQIVND (reference sequence). V lost 7 bases to trimming and J lost 0 bases, with 19 bases between them. The CDR3 has 17 residues. Here the CDR3 DNA reads TGTGCCAGTACCCCCGGGCGGACAGCTGATAGCAATCAGCCCCAGCATTTT. It translates to CASTPGRTADSNQPQHF.

In its sample, this clonotype was seen a few times. This chain joins TRBV7-2 and TRBJ2-5; D call uncertain. The V gene's germline CDR1 is SGHTA and CDR2 FQGNSA. The CDR3 runs 12 residues. Trimming stripped 5 bases from V and 5 bases from J, with 9 bases between. As DNA, the CDR3 is TGTGCCAGCAGCCCCCAAAGGGAGACCCAGTACTTC. Its translation: CASSPQRETQYF.

This chain uses TRBV20-1 with TRBJ1-4, with D uncertain. The CDR3 runs to 17 residues. The germline gives CDR1 DFQATT, CDR2 SNEGSKA (reference sequence). The germline V and J ends were trimmed by 3 bases and 5 bases, with 22 bases remaining between them. The CDR3 sequence: CSASNPILRSPNEKLFF. The DNA of the CDR3 is TGCAGTGCTAGCAACCCGATCCTTCGATCCCCCAATGAAAAACTGTTTTTT.

V is TRBV28 and J is TRBJ2-7; D not resolved. CDR3 length equals 15 residues. Between the trimmed V and J ends, which lost 6 bases and 0 bases, there was a span of 15 bases. In germline, CDR1 is MDHEN, CDR2 SYDVKM. Here the CDR3 DNA reads TGTGCCAGCAGCCTACCCTACTCCTCCTCCTACGAGCAGTACTTC. It is translated as CASSLPYSSSYEQYF.

The V call is TRBV5-1, the J call TRBJ2-7, with 8 bases aligning to TRBD1. The CDR3 spans 15 residues. With V trimmed by 4 bases and J by 9 bases, 15 bases remained unmatched. Per germline, CDR1 SGHRS and CDR2 YFSETQ. CDR3 sequence (DNA): TGCGCCAGCAGCCCCATCCGACAGGGGTATGGAGGGCAGTACTTC. As protein: CASSPIRQGYGGQYF.

This clonotype was detected ten times or more. V is TRBV19 and J is TRBJ1-5; a weak D match, TRBD1 (5 bases). The CDR3 has 15 residues. Per germline, CDR1 LNHDA and CDR2 SQIVND (reference sequence). The V end was cut by 4 bases, the J end by 9 bases, with 19 bases between. In nucleotides, the CDR3 is TGTGCCAGTAGTACCGTCCCCGGGGACCATATGCCCCAGCATTTT. It translates to CASSTVPGDHMPQHF. Together with reference TRBV19 and TRBJ1-5, the CDR3 gives the full variable domain: DGGITQSPKYLFRKEGQNVTLSCEQNLNHDAMYWYRQDPGQGLRLIYYSQIVNDFQKGDIAEGYSVSREKKESFPLTVTSAQKNPTAFYLCASSTVPGDHMPQHFGDGTRLSIL.

This clonotype was observed a handful of times. The V call is TRBV20-1, the J call TRBJ2-7; TRBD2 aligns across 15 bases. This CDR3 has 18 residues. J gave up 1 base and V 3 bases, and 10 bases lay outside the gene matches. Germline V lookup: CDR1 DFQATT, CDR2 SNEGSKA (reference sequence). CDR3 bases: TGCAGTGCTAGGCCGGGACTAGCGGGAGGTAAAGGGTCCTACGAGCAGTACTTC. Translation: CSARPGLAGGKGSYEQYF.

The sample holds many counts of this clonotype. The rearrangement uses TRBV28 and TRBJ2-1; D perhaps matches TRBD2 (5 bases). The CDR3 spans 14 residues. The germline V and J ends were trimmed by 7 bases and 1 base, with 11 bases remaining between them. CDR1 MDHEN and CDR2 SYDVKM come from the germline V gene. The CDR3 DNA sequence: TGTGCCAGCACCCTGGGAGTGTCCTACAATGAGCAGTTCTTC. It is translated as CASTLGVSYNEQFF.

V usage is TRBV9 and J usage is TRBJ2-3; TRBD2 might be the D (5 bases). The CDR3 is 15 amino acids. V dropped 4 bases and J dropped 0 bases, with 12 bases sitting between them. Germline V gene sequence: CDR1 SGDLS, CDR2 YYNGEE. The CDR3 nucleotides are TGTGCCAGCAGCCCTCCGGGGAGTAGCACAGATACGCAGTATTTT. Encoded protein: CASSPPGSSTDTQYF.

This clonotype showed up many times. One junction end does not reproduce the germline sequence, and a read error may be involved. This CDR3 is CASSPPGQRGF. The CDR3 DNA is TGTGCCAGCAGTCCACCGGGACAAAGAGGCTTT. The chain combines TRBV28 with TRBJ1-1; perhaps TRBD1 as D (6 bases). The CDR3 runs to 11 residues. Germline V gene sequence: CDR1 MDHEN, CDR2 SYDVKM.

This chain's CDR3 is CASSALAGGQETQYF. The CDR3 coding sequence is TGTGCCAGTAGTGCCCTAGCGGGAGGGCAAGAGACCCAGTACTTC. The chain links TRBV19 to TRBJ2-5; 12 nucleotides line up with TRBD2. This CDR3 has 15 amino acids. Germline CDR1 and CDR2: LNHDA and SQIVND (reference sequence). Unmatched junction bases numbered 3, after V lost 5 bases and J lost 2 bases.

This clonotype came up many times. V is TRBV2 and J is TRBJ2-3, with D maybe TRBD2 (5 bases). Germline CDR1 reads SNHLY; CDR2 reads FYNNEI. The V gene lost 6 bases and the J gene lost 0 bases, with 19 bases spanning the gap. CDR3 length: 17 residues. The CDR3 protein is CASRLRASLTSTDTQYF. The CDR3 DNA sequence: TGTGCCAGCAGACTCCGGGCTAGCCTTACTAGCACAGATACGCAGTATTTT.

This clonotype was seen more than once but under ten times. V and J are TRBV12-3 or TRBV12-4 and TRBJ1-4, with TRBD1 as a possible D gene (5 bases). Deletions cut 5 bases from V and 5 bases from J, with 12 bases between. This CDR3 spans 14 amino acids. DNA of the CDR3: TGTGCCAGCAGTCCCGAAGGGGAAAATGAAAAACTGTTTTTT. Translating it yields CASSPEGENEKLFF.

This clonotype was seen more than once but under ten times. This sequence joins TRBV7-2 and TRBJ2-2; TRBD2 matches at 13 bases. In germline, CDR1 is SGHTA, CDR2 FQGNSA. V was clipped by 4 bases and J by 6 bases; unmatched bases: 8. This CDR3 region has 17 residues. The CDR3 bases are TGTGCCAGCAGCTCAACTAGCGGGAGGGTTGTCCCCGGGGAGCTGTTTTTT. Its protein is CASSSTSGRVVPGELFF.

The chain carries TRBV21-1 and TRBJ2-7; the table assigns TRBD2, which was not confirmed against the DNA. TRBV21-1 is flagged as a pseudogene. The CDR3 sequence is 14 residues long. The CDR3 is CASSPPGLPYEQYF. The CDR3 coding sequence is TGTGCCAGCAGCCCGCCGGGACTTCCCTACGAGCAGTACTTC.

This sequence joins TRBV27 and TRBJ1-1; D remains unclear. The V and J ends lost 4 bases and 4 bases respectively, with 7 bases between them. Germline V lookup: CDR1 MNHEY, CDR2 SMNVEV (reference sequence). CDR3 length: 12 residues. Here the CDR3 reads CASSSQGTEAFF. CDR3 in DNA: TGTGCCAGCAGTTCTCAAGGCACTGAAGCTTTCTTT.

This clonotype came up a few times. V is TRBV5-1 and J is TRBJ1-2; D ambiguous. Trimming left V 0 bases short and J 8 bases short, with 8 bases between. CDR1 is SGHRS and CDR2 is YFSETQ in the germline V gene. The CDR3 totals 12 residues. This chain's CDR3 is CASSLDASGYTF. CDR3 in DNA: TGCGCCAGCAGCTTGGACGCAAGCGGCTACACCTTC. Supplemented by reference TRBV5-1 and TRBJ1-2, the full variable domain reads KAGVTQTPRYLIKTRGQQVTLSCSPISGHRSVSWYQQTPGQGLQFLFEYFSETQRNKGNFPGRFSGRQFSNSRSEMNVSTLELGDSALYLCASSLDASGYTFGSGTRLTVV.

This clonotype occurred many times. This rearrangement joins TRBV29-1 to TRBJ2-2, with D hard to call. Per germline, CDR1 SQVTM and CDR2 ANQGSEA. Trimming removed 6 bases from V and 1 base from J, with 12 bases in between. This CDR3 contains 14 residues. The CDR3 nucleotides read TGCAGCGTCCCCAGTTGGGTGAACACCGGGGAGCTGTTTTTT. It codes for CSVPSWVNTGELFF.

This clonotype was seen a single time. The gene calls are TRBV10-3 and TRBJ2-1, with 8 bases aligning to TRBD1. Per the germline V gene, CDR1 is ENHRY and CDR2 is SYGVKD. The CDR3 runs 13 residues. Losses at the gene ends were 5 bases for V and 8 bases for J; bases not matched to a gene: 5. The CDR3 is CAISTTGGDEQFF. CDR3 nucleotides: TGTGCCATCAGTACTACAGGGGGAGATGAGCAGTTCTTC.

This clonotype showed up just a few times. The rearrangement joins TRBV5-1 to TRBJ2-7, with D possibly matching TRBD2 (6 bases). The germline V gene has CDR1 SGHRS and CDR2 YFSETQ. The CDR3 totals 13 residues. The ends were cut back, 1 base at V and 13 bases at J, with 18 bases in the middle. The CDR3 DNA reads as TGCGCCAGCAGCTTGCCGGAGGCCGGGGGAATATACTTC. Its translation: CASSLPEAGGIYF.